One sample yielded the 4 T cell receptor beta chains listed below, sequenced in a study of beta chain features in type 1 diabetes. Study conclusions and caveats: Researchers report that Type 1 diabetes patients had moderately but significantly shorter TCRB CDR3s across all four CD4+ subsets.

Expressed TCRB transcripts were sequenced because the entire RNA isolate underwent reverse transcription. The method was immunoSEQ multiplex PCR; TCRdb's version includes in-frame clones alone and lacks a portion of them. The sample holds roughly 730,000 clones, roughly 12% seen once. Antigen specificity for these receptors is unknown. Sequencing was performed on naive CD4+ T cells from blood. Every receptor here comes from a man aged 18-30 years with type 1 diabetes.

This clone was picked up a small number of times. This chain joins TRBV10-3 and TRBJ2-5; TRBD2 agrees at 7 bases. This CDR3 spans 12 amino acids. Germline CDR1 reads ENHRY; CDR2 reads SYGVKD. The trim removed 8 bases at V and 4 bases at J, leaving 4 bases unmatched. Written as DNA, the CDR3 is TGTGCCATCCGTGGGGAGGGAGAGACCCAGTACTTC. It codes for CAIRGEGETQYF.

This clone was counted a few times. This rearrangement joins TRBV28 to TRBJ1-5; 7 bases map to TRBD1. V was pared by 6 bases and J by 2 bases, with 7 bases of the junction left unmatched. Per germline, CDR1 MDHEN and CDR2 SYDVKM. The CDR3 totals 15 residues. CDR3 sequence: CASRLQGTGNQPQHF. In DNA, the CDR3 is TGTGCCAGCAGACTACAGGGGACGGGCAATCAGCCCCAGCATTTT.

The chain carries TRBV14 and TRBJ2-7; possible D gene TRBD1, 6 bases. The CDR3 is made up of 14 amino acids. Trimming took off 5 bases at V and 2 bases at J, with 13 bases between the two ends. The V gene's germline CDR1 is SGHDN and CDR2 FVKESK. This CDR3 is CASSYGTPAYEQYF. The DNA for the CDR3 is TGTGCCAGCAGCTACGGGACACCTGCCTACGAGCAGTACTTC.

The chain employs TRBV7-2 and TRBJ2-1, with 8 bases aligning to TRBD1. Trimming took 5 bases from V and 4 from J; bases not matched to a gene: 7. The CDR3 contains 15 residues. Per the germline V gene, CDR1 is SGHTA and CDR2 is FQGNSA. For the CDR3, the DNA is TGTGCCAGCAGCGATCAGGGACAGGCATACAATGAGCAGTTCTTC. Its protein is CASSDQGQAYNEQFF.